This TCR beta chain is drawn from a study of beta chain features in type 1 diabetes. Notes on the study in general: Within the patient group, naive, central memory and Treg TCRB repertoires appeared more similar to each other than within healthy donors.

Of the isolated RNA, all was reverse transcribed, and so the sequenced material was expressed TCRB transcripts. Method: immunoSEQ multiplex PCR; TCRdb's copy keeps in-frame clones and lacks some. The sample includes almost 350,000 clones, roughly a fifth of them seen just once. Trimming left V 2 bases short and J 2 bases short, with 9 bases between. The CDR3 length is 13 residues. CDR1 is SQVTM, CDR2 ANQGSEA, per germline. This clone appeared a few times. Its antigen is currently unknown. Via the markers CD45RO/CCR7/CD25/CD127/CD95/CD27, stem cell-like memory, regulatory, central memory and naive CD4+ cells were sorted.

Sample: naive CD4+ T cells from blood. This chain links TRBV29-1 with TRBJ2-5; D perhaps matches TRBD1 (6 bases). The TCR sequence derives from a woman aged 18 to 35 in good health. DNA of the CDR3: TGCAGCGTTGAACGACAGGCGCAAGAGACCCAGTACTTC. Its protein product is CSVERQAQETQYF.